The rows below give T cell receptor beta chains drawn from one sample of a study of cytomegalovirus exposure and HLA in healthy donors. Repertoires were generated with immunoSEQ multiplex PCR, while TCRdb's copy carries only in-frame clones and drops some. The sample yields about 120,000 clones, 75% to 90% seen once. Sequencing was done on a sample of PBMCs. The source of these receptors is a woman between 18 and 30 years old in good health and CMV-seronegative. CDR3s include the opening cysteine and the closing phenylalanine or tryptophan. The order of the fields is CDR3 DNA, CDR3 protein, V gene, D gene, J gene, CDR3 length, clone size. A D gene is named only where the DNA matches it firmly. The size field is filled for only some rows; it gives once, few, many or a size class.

CDR3 DNA: TGTGCCAGCAGCTTTTTAGAGAGCTCCTACGAGCAGTACTTC
CDR3 protein: CASSFLESSYEQYF
V gene: TRBV5-6
D gene: -
J gene: TRBJ2-7
CDR3 length: 14
clone size: -

CDR3 DNA: TGCGCCAGCAGCCAAGGAGGGGGCGGGGGCTACACCTTC
CDR3 protein: CASSQGGGGGYTF
V gene: TRBV4-3
D gene: TRBD1
J gene: TRBJ1-2
CDR3 length: 13
clone size: -

CDR3 DNA: TGTGCCAGCAGTTACCAGGGAGGGATCTACGAGCAGTACTTC
CDR3 protein: CASSYQGGIYEQYF
V gene: TRBV6-5
D gene: TRBD2
J gene: TRBJ2-7
CDR3 length: 14
clone size: -

CDR3 DNA: TGTGCCAGCAGCTTAGTGTCAGGGTCGGAGACCCAGTACTTC
CDR3 protein: CASSLVSGSETQYF
V gene: TRBV7-6
D gene: -
J gene: TRBJ2-5
CDR3 length: 14
clone size: -

CDR3 DNA: TGTGCCAGCAGCCAAGGAATCGGGGGGCGAAGCCCAAAAGAGACCCAGTACTTC
CDR3 protein: CASSQGIGGRSPKETQYF
V gene: TRBV14
D gene: -
J gene: TRBJ2-5
CDR3 length: 18
clone size: -

CDR3 DNA: TGTGCCAGCAGTTCCTACCCCCCGGACAGGGGCGTAGGTCAGCCCCAGCATTTT
CDR3 protein: CASSSYPPDRGVGQPQHF
V gene: TRBV27
D gene: TRBD1
J gene: TRBJ1-5
CDR3 length: 18
clone size: -

CDR3 DNA: TGTGCCAGCAGACAGCCTAGCACAGATACGCAGTATTTT
CDR3 protein: CASRQPSTDTQYF
V gene: TRBV2
D gene: -
J gene: TRBJ2-3
CDR3 length: 13
clone size: -

CDR3 DNA: TGTGCCAGCAGTTTGAGGTGGACACCGGTAGATACGCAGTATTTT
CDR3 protein: CASSLRWTPVDTQYF
V gene: TRBV27
D gene: -
J gene: TRBJ2-3
CDR3 length: 15
clone size: -

CDR3 DNA: TGTGCCAGCAGTCCGTTAGCGGGACTGAACACCGGGGAGCTGTTTTTT
CDR3 protein: CASSPLAGLNTGELFF
V gene: TRBV28
D gene: TRBD2
J gene: TRBJ2-2
CDR3 length: 16
clone size: -

CDR3 DNA: TGTGCCAGCAGTCCACCGGGACAGACAACAGATACGCAGTATTTT
CDR3 protein: CASSPPGQTTDTQYF
V gene: TRBV27
D gene: TRBD1
J gene: TRBJ2-3
CDR3 length: 15
clone size: -

CDR3 DNA: TGTGCCAGCAGCCCATCCTACGAGCAGTACTTC
CDR3 protein: CASSPSYEQYF
V gene: TRBV7-9
D gene: -
J gene: TRBJ2-7
CDR3 length: 11
clone size: -

CDR3 DNA: TGTGCCAGCAGTTTATCGAAGGGGGGACTAGCGGATTCCTACGAGCAGTACTTC
CDR3 protein: CASSLSKGGLADSYEQYF
V gene: TRBV27
D gene: TRBD2
J gene: TRBJ2-7
CDR3 length: 18
clone size: -

CDR3 DNA: TGTGCCAGCAGCCCCTGGACTAGCGGGAGGTACCAAGAGACCCAGTACTTC
CDR3 protein: CASSPWTSGRYQETQYF
V gene: TRBV7-2
D gene: TRBD2
J gene: TRBJ2-5
CDR3 length: 17
clone size: -

CDR3 DNA: TGTGCCAGCAGCGGATCCGGGAGGAGCTCCTACAATGAGCAGTTCTTC
CDR3 protein: CASSGSGRSSYNEQFF
V gene: TRBV6-4
D gene: TRBD2
J gene: TRBJ2-1
CDR3 length: 16
clone size: -

CDR3 DNA: TGCAGCGCCGGACTCGGCGAAGAGACCCAGTACTTC
CDR3 protein: CSAGLGEETQYF
V gene: TRBV29-1
D gene: -
J gene: TRBJ2-5
CDR3 length: 12
clone size: -

CDR3 DNA: TGTGCCAGTAGTATGTTCGCCAGAGGCGACGCTTTCTTT
CDR3 protein: CASSMFARGDAFF
V gene: TRBV19
D gene: -
J gene: TRBJ1-1
CDR3 length: 13
clone size: -

CDR3 DNA: TGTGCCATCAGTGCCGGTGAGGGGGCGAACACTGAAGCTTTCTTT
CDR3 protein: CAISAGEGANTEAFF
V gene: TRBV10-3
D gene: TRBD1
J gene: TRBJ1-1
CDR3 length: 15
clone size: -

CDR3 DNA: TGTGCCAGCCACGGGGATTTGGACACCGGGGAGCTGTTTTTT
CDR3 protein: CASHGDLDTGELFF
V gene: TRBV2
D gene: -
J gene: TRBJ2-2
CDR3 length: 14
clone size: few

CDR3 DNA: TGTGCCAGCAGCCAATTCGGAAGGGAAACAGGAAGGGTCAGCAATCAGCCCCAGCATTTT
CDR3 protein: CASSQFGRETGRVSNQPQHF
V gene: TRBV16
D gene: -
J gene: TRBJ1-5
CDR3 length: 20
clone size: -

CDR3 DNA: TGTGCCAGCAGGCCAGGGGGTGCCGAGACCCAGTACTTC
CDR3 protein: CASRPGGAETQYF
V gene: TRBV25-1
D gene: TRBD1
J gene: TRBJ2-5
CDR3 length: 13
clone size: once

CDR3 DNA: TGTGCCAGCAGTGAATGGCCCTCTGGAAACACCATATATTTT
CDR3 protein: CASSEWPSGNTIYF
V gene: TRBV25-1
D gene: -
J gene: TRBJ1-3
CDR3 length: 14
clone size: -

CDR3 DNA: TGTGCCAGCAGTGGGCTCACCTCTAGCTCGGGTACGCAGTATTTT
CDR3 protein: CASSGLTSSSGTQYF
V gene: TRBV2
D gene: -
J gene: TRBJ2-3
CDR3 length: 15
clone size: -

CDR3 DNA: TGTGCCAGCAGCCAAGAACCTACGGGATCGTACCAAGAGACCCAGTACTTC
CDR3 protein: CASSQEPTGSYQETQYF
V gene: TRBV4-2
D gene: -
J gene: TRBJ2-5
CDR3 length: 17
clone size: -

CDR3 DNA: TGCAGCGTCGGGGGGGGAGACATTCAGTACTTC
CDR3 protein: CSVGGGDIQYF
V gene: TRBV29-1
D gene: TRBD2
J gene: TRBJ2-4
CDR3 length: 11
clone size: -

CDR3 DNA: TGCGCCAGCAGTCAACCGGGTCCCTATGGCTACACCTTC
CDR3 protein: CASSQPGPYGYTF
V gene: TRBV23-1
D gene: -
J gene: TRBJ1-2
CDR3 length: 13
clone size: -

CDR3 DNA: TGTGCCAGCAGCCCCTTTTCCGGGACAGGGGGACGCTACACCTTC
CDR3 protein: CASSPFSGTGGRYTF
V gene: TRBV14
D gene: TRBD1
J gene: TRBJ1-2
CDR3 length: 15
clone size: -

CDR3 DNA: TGTGCCTGGATTTCCGCGGCTAGCGGGACGAATACGCAGTATTTT
CDR3 protein: CAWISAASGTNTQYF
V gene: TRBV30
D gene: TRBD2
J gene: TRBJ2-3
CDR3 length: 15
clone size: -

CDR3 DNA: -
CDR3 protein: CASSSSSGGRMEQYF
V gene: TRBV28
D gene: -
J gene: TRBJ2-7
CDR3 length: 15
clone size: -

CDR3 DNA: TGTGCCAGCAAACAACAGGGGGCCTATGAAAAACTGTTTTTT
CDR3 protein: CASKQQGAYEKLFF
V gene: TRBV19
D gene: TRBD1
J gene: TRBJ1-4
CDR3 length: 14
clone size: -

CDR3 DNA: TGTGCCAGCTCAGATAGTATTAACACTGAAGCTTTCTTT
CDR3 protein: CASSDSINTEAFF
V gene: TRBV18
D gene: -
J gene: TRBJ1-1
CDR3 length: 13
clone size: -

CDR3 DNA: TGTGCCAGCAGCCCCCACTGGAGCGATCAAGAGACCCAGTACTTC
CDR3 protein: CASSPHWSDQETQYF
V gene: TRBV9
D gene: -
J gene: TRBJ2-5
CDR3 length: 15
clone size: -

CDR3 DNA: TGTGCCAGCAGCCGAGGAACCTACGAGCAGTACTTC
CDR3 protein: CASSRGTYEQYF
V gene: TRBV7-2
D gene: -
J gene: TRBJ2-7
CDR3 length: 12
clone size: -

CDR3 DNA: TGTGCCAGCAGCGTACGGGACAGGCGAGCCTCGGGGGGCTACACCTTC
CDR3 protein: CASSVRDRRASGGYTF
V gene: TRBV9
D gene: TRBD1
J gene: TRBJ1-2
CDR3 length: 16
clone size: -

CDR3 DNA: TGCGCCAGCAGCTTGGGACAACCCCGAAACACCGGGGAGCTGTTTTTT
CDR3 protein: CASSLGQPRNTGELFF
V gene: TRBV5-1
D gene: -
J gene: TRBJ2-2
CDR3 length: 16
clone size: once

CDR3 DNA: TGTGCCAGCTCACGAAACGGGGTGGGCAATGGCTACACCTTC
CDR3 protein: CASSRNGVGNGYTF
V gene: TRBV18
D gene: -
J gene: TRBJ1-2
CDR3 length: 14
clone size: -

CDR3 DNA: TGCGCCAGCAGTCGGGAGAACGAAGGAGATACGCAGTATTTT
CDR3 protein: CASSRENEGDTQYF
V gene: TRBV5-1
D gene: -
J gene: TRBJ2-3
CDR3 length: 14
clone size: once

CDR3 DNA: TGTGCCAGCAGCGAGACGGGACAGGGGAACACTGAAGCTTTCTTT
CDR3 protein: CASSETGQGNTEAFF
V gene: TRBV11-3
D gene: TRBD1
J gene: TRBJ1-1
CDR3 length: 15
clone size: -

CDR3 DNA: TGTGCCAGCAGCCGAGACACTACCGGGGAGCTGTTTTTT
CDR3 protein: CASSRDTTGELFF
V gene: TRBV5-4
D gene: -
J gene: TRBJ2-2
CDR3 length: 13
clone size: few

CDR3 DNA: TGCGCCAGCAGCTTGGGGACAGGATCGGGGGAGACCCAGTACTTC
CDR3 protein: CASSLGTGSGETQYF
V gene: TRBV5-1
D gene: TRBD1
J gene: TRBJ2-5
CDR3 length: 15
clone size: -

CDR3 DNA: TGTGCCAGCAGGGGAGCGGGAGCAAACACAGATACGCAGTATTTT
CDR3 protein: CASRGAGANTDTQYF
V gene: TRBV28
D gene: TRBD2
J gene: TRBJ2-3
CDR3 length: 15
clone size: -

CDR3 DNA: TGTGCCAGCAGCTTAGGGGGTGGCGGGAAATCCGAGCAGTACTTC
CDR3 protein: CASSLGGGGKSEQYF
V gene: TRBV7-2
D gene: -
J gene: TRBJ2-7
CDR3 length: 15
clone size: once

CDR3 DNA: TGCGCCAGCAGCTTGGACGGCACTGAAGCTTTCTTT
CDR3 protein: CASSLDGTEAFF
V gene: TRBV5-1
D gene: -
J gene: TRBJ1-1
CDR3 length: 12
clone size: -

CDR3 DNA: TGCGCCAGCAGCTTAAACAGGGGATCCGGGGAGCTGTTTTTT
CDR3 protein: CASSLNRGSGELFF
V gene: TRBV5-1
D gene: TRBD1
J gene: TRBJ2-2
CDR3 length: 14
clone size: -

CDR3 DNA: TGTGCCAGCAGTGGCTACGGGGGGGATACGCAGTATTTT
CDR3 protein: CASSGYGGDTQYF
V gene: TRBV2
D gene: TRBD2
J gene: TRBJ2-3
CDR3 length: 13
clone size: -

CDR3 DNA: TGTGCCAGTAGTACGACACCCGGGACAGTAAGCCTAAACTATGGCTACACCTTC
CDR3 protein: CASSTTPGTVSLNYGYTF
V gene: TRBV19
D gene: TRBD1
J gene: TRBJ1-2
CDR3 length: 18
clone size: -

CDR3 DNA: TGTGCCAGCAGTGAAGGGGACAGGGTGGCTGGGGCCAACGTCCTGACTTTC
CDR3 protein: CASSEGDRVAGANVLTF
V gene: TRBV6-1
D gene: TRBD1
J gene: TRBJ2-6
CDR3 length: 17
clone size: -

CDR3 DNA: TGTGCCAGCTCACCTCCGGGGGAAGAGACCCAGTACTTC
CDR3 protein: CASSPPGEETQYF
V gene: TRBV18
D gene: -
J gene: TRBJ2-5
CDR3 length: 13
clone size: -

CDR3 DNA: TGCGCCAGCAGCCCTGGGAGGGCTGGAAACACCATATATTTT
CDR3 protein: CASSPGRAGNTIYF
V gene: TRBV5-1
D gene: -
J gene: TRBJ1-3
CDR3 length: 14
clone size: -

CDR3 DNA: TGTGCCAGCAGCCTCGGACAGCTAAATCAGCCCCAGCATTTT
CDR3 protein: CASSLGQLNQPQHF
V gene: TRBV7-2
D gene: -
J gene: TRBJ1-5
CDR3 length: 14
clone size: -

CDR3 DNA: TGCGCCAGCTCGGACACCAACACCGGGGAGCTGTTTTTT
CDR3 protein: CASSDTNTGELFF
V gene: TRBV10-1
D gene: -
J gene: TRBJ2-2
CDR3 length: 13
clone size: -

CDR3 DNA: TGTGCCTGGAGGACAGGGGGGGCGGATACGCAGTATTTT
CDR3 protein: CAWRTGGADTQYF
V gene: TRBV30
D gene: TRBD1
J gene: TRBJ2-3
CDR3 length: 13
clone size: -